A single sample gave rise to the 5 T cell receptor beta chains below, sequenced in a study of CD8 T cells in ankylosing spondylitis. TCRdb fed the 5' RACE reads into MiXCR, producing one record per CDR3 protein. This repertoire shows a few hundred thousand distinct CDR3 sequences, about 20% found once; its top ten account for roughly 8%. Sequencing used blood, either unsorted or a sorted T cell fraction (not recorded which). The receptors come from a male donor with ankylosing spondylitis or in good health (not recorded which).

This clonotype was detected only a few times. The chain recombines TRBV5-1 with TRBJ2-3; TRBD2 agrees at 11 bases. Germline CDR1 SGHRS, CDR2 YFSETQ. With V trimmed by 0 bases and J by 4 bases, 7 bases remained unmatched. The CDR3 is 17 amino acids. This CDR3 reads CASSLGLLAGVPDTQYF. CDR3 nucleotide sequence: TGCGCCAGCAGCTTGGGTCTACTAGCGGGAGTCCCAGATACGCAGTATTTT.

This clonotype occurred a few times. The rearrangement uses TRBV10-3 and TRBJ1-6; TRBD1 matches 11 bases. Trimming at V came to 6 bases and at J to 10 bases, leaving 8 bases not matched to a gene. The CDR3 has 15 amino acids. The germline V gene has CDR1 ENHRY and CDR2 SYGVKD. The chain's CDR3 is CAIRAGQGERSPLHF. CDR3 in DNA: TGTGCCATCAGAGCGGGACAGGGGGAACGATCACCCCTCCACTTT.

The chain employs TRBV7-3 and TRBJ2-5; 12 bases match TRBD1. This CDR3 contains 16 residues. The junction had 5 bases not matched to a gene; V was cut back by 1 base and J by 5 bases. Germline values: CDR1 SGHTA, CDR2 FQGTGA. The CDR3 here is CASSLMGQGAGETQYF. CDR3 in DNA: TGTGCCAGCAGCTTAATGGGACAGGGGGCAGGGGAGACCCAGTACTTC. The full variable domain, rest sourced from reference TRBV7-3 and TRBJ2-5, is GAGVSQTPSNKVTEKGKYVELRCDPISGHTALYWYRQSLGQGPEFLIYFQGTGAADDSGLPNDRFFAVRPEGSVSTLKIQRTERGDSAVYLCASSLMGQGAGETQYFGPGTRLLVL.

This clonotype was recorded a few times. The J gene is TRBJ2-1, the V gene TRBV6-1, with a possible D match to TRBD1 (6 bases). Germline CDR1 is MNHNS and CDR2 is SASEGT. V was cut by 6 bases and J by 6 bases, with 15 bases left in between. This CDR3 is built from 14 residues. Here the CDR3 reads CASRGAGPFNEQFF. Here the CDR3 DNA reads TGTGCCAGCAGGGGGGCAGGCCCTTTCAATGAGCAGTTCTTC.

CDR3 bases: TGTGCCAGCTCACCACCGGGCAACGGCGGGAGGGCAGATACGCAGTATTTT. It is translated as CASSPPGNGGRADTQYF. The rearrangement uses TRBV18 and TRBJ2-3; TRBD2 agrees at 9 bases. After removal of 0 bases from V and 4 bases from J, the junction contained 8 bases not matched to a gene. CDR3 size: 17 residues. Germline values: CDR1 KGHSH, CDR2 LQKENI.